This TCR beta chain was recovered during a study of graft-versus-host responses after intestinal transplantation. As for the study in general: Recipients got multivisceral, liver-intestinal, or isolated intestinal transplants. Overall study findings and caveats: Early declines in HvG clones that occurred post-transplant were associated with peak circulating GvH clone levels.

Comments on this clone: Its antigen remains unknown.

TCRdb's table, derived via immunoSEQ multiplex PCR, lists solely in-frame clones and lacks some. The sample consists of tens of thousands of clones, about 92% of them appearing once. This CDR3 spans 14 amino acids. Germline CDR1 is SGDLS and CDR2 is YYNGEE. Trimming shortened V by 0 bases and J by 0 bases, and 4 bases separated the two germline ends. The V gene is TRBV9, the J gene TRBJ1-5; D is undetermined. The sample consisted of PBMCs, taken approximately 250 days after intestinal transplant. The clonotype comes from a human patient who received an intestinal transplant, so some T cells may come from the graft donor. For the CDR3, the DNA is TGTGCCAGCAGCGTAGGGGATAGCAATCAGCCCCAGCATTTT. Translating gives CASSVGDSNQPQHF.